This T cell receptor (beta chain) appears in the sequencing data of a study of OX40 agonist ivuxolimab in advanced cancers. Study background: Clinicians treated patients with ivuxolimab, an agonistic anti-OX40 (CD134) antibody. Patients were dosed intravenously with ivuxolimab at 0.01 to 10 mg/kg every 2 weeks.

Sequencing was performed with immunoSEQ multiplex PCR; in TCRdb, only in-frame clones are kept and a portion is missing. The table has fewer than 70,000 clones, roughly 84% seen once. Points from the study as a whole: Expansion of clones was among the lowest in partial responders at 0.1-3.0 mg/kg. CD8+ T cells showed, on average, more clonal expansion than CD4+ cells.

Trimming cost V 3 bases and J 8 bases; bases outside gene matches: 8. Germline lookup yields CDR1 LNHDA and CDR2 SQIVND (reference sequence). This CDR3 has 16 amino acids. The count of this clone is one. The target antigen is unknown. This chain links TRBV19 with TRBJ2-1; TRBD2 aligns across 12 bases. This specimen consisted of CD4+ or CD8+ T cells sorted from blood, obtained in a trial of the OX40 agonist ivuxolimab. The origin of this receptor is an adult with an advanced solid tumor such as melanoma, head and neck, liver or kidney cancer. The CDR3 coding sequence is TGTGCCAGTAGTATTATCGGGACTAGCGGGTTGGATGAGCAGTTCTTC. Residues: CASSIIGTSGLDEQFF.